The entry below gives a single T cell receptor (beta chain) sequence along with its context. Its recognized antigen is unknown. This specimen comes from a study of cytomegalovirus exposure and HLA in healthy donors (TCRdb year 2017). Context from the whole study: According to an earlier analysis of around 600 of the donors, 150 million to 200 million T cells yielded 117 million unique TCR beta sequences and about 300 Gb of sequence data. Roughly 300 gigabases of sequencing data and some 85 million unique TCR sequences were included in an early release covering 550 to 800 HLA-typed donors. The genetic ancestry cluster associated with self-reported Caucasian donors included 81% of the 350 to 500 genotyped donors. The study was designed to test whether signatures of past pathogen exposure could be identified by cataloging public T cell receptors. The study used immunosequencing to profile the T cell repertoires of more than 650 subjects and linked those repertoires to cytomegalovirus serostatus. Besides the first cohort of some 670 subjects, a separate validation cohort made up of 120 different subjects was used. To predict cytomegalovirus infection status, the study brought together high-throughput TCR immunosequencing, statistical association of individual TCRs with disease status, and machine learning. To study patterns of TCR occurrence, a later analysis re-analyzed previously published TCR beta repertoires from under 750 donors and added high-resolution HLA genotyping. The later analysis used no new phenotypic data to find candidate immune exposures, relying instead on TCR beta sequences and their occurrence across donors. To decide whether each TCR beta V gene segment behaved as functional or pseudogenic, an earlier analysis of nearly 600 of the donors relied on high-throughput TCR beta sequencing. Donor age, sex, ethnicity and CMV serostatus were compiled alongside the repertoire data. Genome-wide SNP genotypes for about three fifths of the roughly 670 donors were used in a later genetic analysis, which treated that subset as a discovery cohort. All discovery cohort repertoires had been generated on a single sequencing platform. Class I and class II HLA loci were covered by the typing at four-digit resolution. Typing coverage differed by locus: A, B, C, DRB1 and DQB1 were typed in roughly 629-630 donors, DQA1 in about 500, DPA1 in 600 to 610, and DPB1 in approximately 450. Because of strong linkage in the cohort, roughly 5 DR-DQ haplotypes were treated as single units for association and clustering. On average, roughly 240,000 unique TCR beta nucleotide sequences were sequenced per donor among a few hundred genotyped donors of the cohort, with about 19% of those sequences being non-productive.

The library was generated by the immunoSEQ multiplex PCR assay. For the multiplex PCR, a mixture combining 60 forward primers for TCR Vbeta segments and 13 reverse primers for TCR Jbeta segments was used. The CDR3 region of rearranged TCR beta genes was amplified from genomic DNA with a multiplex PCR assay. On the Illumina HiSeq System, the amplified TCR beta libraries were sequenced as 87-base-pair reads. For the original study's pipeline: Across the roughly 640 repertoires, a later analysis counted roughly 84 million unique TCR beta chains, some 11 million of which were shared by at least two donors. Raw reads were error-corrected and collapsed into unique sequences with a nearest-neighbor algorithm that merged closely related sequences to remove PCR and sequencing errors. V, D and J gene segments were assigned by aligning CDR3 sequences to IMGT reference sequences. For a sequence to be retained, at least a six-nucleotide match to both a V gene segment and a J gene segment was required. Rearrangements were called productive when the CDR3 lacked stop codons and stayed in frame with V and J; all others were non-productive. Following IMGT convention, CDR3 was defined as the stretch from the second conserved V-encoded cysteine to the conserved J-encoded phenylalanine. Sequences without an unambiguous match to a single V gene segment were excluded from the earlier analysis of 587 of the donors. In an earlier analysis of approximately 500 of the donors, a V segment was called functional when productive rearrangements were above 56.7%, and segregating when the standard deviation between donors exceeded 5%. A statistical classification framework was built to diagnose cytomegalovirus status from the catalog of TCR beta chain sequences. V and J gene assignment, in a later analysis, came from comparing TCR nucleotide sequences with IMGT/GENE-DB human TR gene sequences. A later analysis assigned CDR3 sequences and most-parsimonious VDJ recombination scenarios with the TCRdist pipeline. In a later analysis, each TCR beta chain was defined by its CDR3 amino acid sequence together with its V-gene family, and reads without a unique V-gene family were excluded. As a way to deal with suspected cross-contamination and a sequencing artifact, a later analysis dropped 592 nucleotide sequences that were highly shared and had low generation probability. A later analysis calculated a clonal expansion index for each public chain from normalized within-repertoire ranks of inferred template counts. A later analysis computed generation probabilities with a VDJ recombination model fitted to out-of-frame rearrangements, and checked the results against IGoR. A later analysis scored TCR-TCR, TCR-HLA and TCR-CMV co-occurrence with hypergeometric tests, applying a repertoire-size bias correction to TCR pairs. A later analysis estimated false discovery rates by permuting HLA or CMV assignments 20 times. In a later analysis, co-occurring TCRs were grouped using DBSCAN, and TCRdist sequence similarity was added for clustering within HLA-allele-positive subsets. Repertoires with fewer than 30,000 or more than 120,000 public chains, plus five repertoires with anomalous nucleotide sharing, were excluded from co-occurrence clustering. Entries here come from immuneACCESS through TCRdb and include only in-frame sequences with V and J called. Some clones fail to appear in such tables; in the studies checked, an unresolved V gene covers under half of the shortfall, and the cause of the remainder is unknown. V, J and clone size are those of that table, while D and trimming were read from the DNA. The table for this sample records about 170,000 clones. Less than 0.95% of the sample is in the top ten clones.

Overall results and qualifications from the work: According to a later analysis, parvovirus B19, influenza, CMV and Epstein-Barr virus appeared linked to several top co-occurrence clusters. Strong co-occurrence of HLA alleles, especially DR and DQ, made assigning TCR associations to individual alleles difficult. The classifier was reported to diagnose cytomegalovirus status with high specificity and sensitivity in both the original cohort and the validation cohort. In a later analysis, the rate of TCR association differed among HLA loci, with DRB1 alleles having the most associated TCRs and HLA-C alleles having the fewest. The sequencing pipeline was judged likely to have produced a cluster of highly shared sequence variants as a technical artifact. A total of 150 to 200 TCR beta chains were listed by the study as associated with cytomegalovirus. In an earlier analysis of a few hundred of the donors, most TCR beta V segments were observed in productive rearrangements about 87% or about 30% of the time, broadly matching IMGT annotations. According to the authors, the approach could potentially be generalized to other disease states and immunological phenotypes. Most TCR sequences were seen in very few donors, while some public TCRs were found in many individuals. In this cohort, only TCR beta chains were sequenced, and detectable features were limited by the absence of alpha or paired-chain data. Correlated functional status among segregating V segments might be attributable to linkage disequilibrium, but an unknown experimental factor could not be ruled out. Some IMGT-functional V segments, including TRBV6-2 and TRBV6-3, could not be distinguished by the 87-base-pair reads and were therefore excluded. An association between a missense DCLRE1C variant and V-gene and J-gene trimming of TCR beta chains was found in a later genetic analysis and replicated in an independent cohort. Compared with the approximately 710-donor mean, donors in an Asian-associated ancestry cluster had fewer N-insertions in productive TCRs, according to a later genetic analysis. HLA typing was unavailable for some donors at each locus, so association tests used only the typed subset. Presence/absence analyses assumed roughly uniform sequencing depth across donors, an assumption that may not hold. In a later analysis, around 15,000 TCR beta sequences were associated with specific HLA alleles at a false discovery rate of 0.05. A few of the identified cytomegalovirus-associated TCR beta chains were confirmed in vitro to be specific for cytomegalovirus antigens. A further reported finding was that TCR beta sequences accurately predicted the HLA-A and HLA-B alleles for most subjects in the first cohort. A later analysis found that HLA-associated TCR beta chains were more clonally expanded and had lower generation probabilities than equally common non-associated chains. Because counts were too low, roughly 16 rarely observed V segments, including chromosome 9 orphons, were excluded from the earlier analysis of around 590 of the donors. Immune exposure information for the cohort was limited to CMV serostatus. According to a later analysis, most CMV-associated TCR beta chains appeared to be HLA-restricted, and the HLA associations seemed to be driven largely by CMV exposure.

The germline ends are 14 bases apart after V is trimmed by 4 bases and J by 1 base. CDR1 SGHNT and CDR2 YYREEE were looked up in the germline V gene (reference sequence). The CDR3 contains 15 residues, cysteine and phenylalanine counted. Only the CDR3 DNA is retained, 45 bases long and in frame from the first base. The cohort consisted of some 730 healthy bone marrow donors. Cohort members were all nominally healthy when sampled, although unrecorded immune exposures were likely present. The donor was CMV seropositive and was included in the group of 250 to 300 seropositive cohort members. Every donor gave a peripheral blood sample, and the peripheral blood mononuclear cells from that sample were used for TCR beta sequencing. Genomic DNA was extracted from the blood cell samples with the Qiagen DNeasy Blood Extraction Kit.

This TCR came from a young woman in good health and CMV-seropositive. The sequencing input was PBMCs. The rearrangement joined TRBV5-4 to TRBJ2-5; possibly the D gene is TRBD1, per 5 matching bases. This receptor carries the CDR3 CASSHPRDSQETQYF. The sequenced DNA is TGTGCCAGCAGCCACCCCCGAGACAGCCAAGAGACCCAGTACTTC.